This TCR beta chain derives from a study of Ad26.COV2.S vaccination and SARS-CoV-2 variants. Sequencing used immunoSEQ multiplex PCR; TCRdb keeps in-frame clones, though not all of them. The sample lists more than 400,000 clones; roughly 90% were seen once. As to treatment: around 19 received Ad26.COV2.S at low or high dose, single or two shots; roughly five received placebo; per-sample allocation not given. The samples date from day 63 after the first vaccine or placebo injection. The ends lost 6 bases at V and 6 bases at J; junction bases unmatched: 13. There are 16 residues in the CDR3. CDR1 and CDR2 (germline): SGHAT, FQNNGV.

The V gene is TRBV11-2, the J gene TRBJ2-1; 8 bases fit TRBD2. This TCR came from a person between 18 and 59 years old who received the Ad26.COV2.S COVID-19 vaccine or a placebo. This sample comprised peripheral blood, obtained in a trial of Ad26.COV2.S vaccine versus placebo. CDR3 DNA: TGTGCCAGCAGACATCCTCGGGGGGGCCCAAGCAATGAGCAGTTCTTC. As protein: CASRHPRGGPSNEQFF.